This T cell receptor (beta chain) stems from a study of shared clonotypes between healthy human individuals. V lost 4 bases and J lost 3; bases outside the gene matches: 14. Germline CDR1 and CDR2: LGHNA and YNFKEQ. The CDR3 length is 18 residues. Repertoires were generated with immunoSEQ multiplex PCR, while TCRdb's copy carries only in-frame clones and drops some. This table holds roughly 2,500,000 clones, roughly 93% found once. Material: naive CD4+ T cells from PBMCs. Regarding subset: CD45RA+ positively selected. The gene calls are TRBV4-2 and TRBJ2-3; 9 bases map to TRBD2. This receptor was taken from a man younger than 35 in good health. Some clones in this sample may be carry-over from other donors' samples. The CDR3 reads CASSLLAGGPSGTDTQYF. The CDR3 DNA reads as TGTGCCAGCAGCCTGCTGGCGGGAGGGCCCTCCGGGACAGATACGCAGTATTTT.